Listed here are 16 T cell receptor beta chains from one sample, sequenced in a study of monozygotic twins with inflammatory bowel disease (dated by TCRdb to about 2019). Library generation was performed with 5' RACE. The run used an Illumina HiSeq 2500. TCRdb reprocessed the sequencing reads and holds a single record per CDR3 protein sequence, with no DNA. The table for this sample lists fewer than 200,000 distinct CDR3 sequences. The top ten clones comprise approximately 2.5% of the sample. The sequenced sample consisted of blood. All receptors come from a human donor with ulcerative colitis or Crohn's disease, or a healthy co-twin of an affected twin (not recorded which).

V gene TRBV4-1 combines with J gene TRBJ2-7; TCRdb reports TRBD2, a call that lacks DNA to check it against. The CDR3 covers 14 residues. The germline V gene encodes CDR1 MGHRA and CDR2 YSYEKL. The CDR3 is CASSQALPGGEQYF.

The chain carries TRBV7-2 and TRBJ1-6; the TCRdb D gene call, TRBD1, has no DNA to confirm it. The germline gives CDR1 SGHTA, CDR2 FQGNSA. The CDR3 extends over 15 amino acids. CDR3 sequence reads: CASSLEGAADSPLHF. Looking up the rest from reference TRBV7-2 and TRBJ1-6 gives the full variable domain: GAGVSQSPSNKVTEKGKDVELRCDPISGHTALYWYRQSLGQGLEFLIYFQGNSAPDKSGLPSDRFSAERTGGSVSTLTIQRTQQEDSAVYLCASSLEGAADSPLHFGNGTRLTVT.

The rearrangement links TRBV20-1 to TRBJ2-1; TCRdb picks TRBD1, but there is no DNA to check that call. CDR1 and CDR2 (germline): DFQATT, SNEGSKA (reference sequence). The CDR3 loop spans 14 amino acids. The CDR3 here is CSASRDRGLMRRFF.

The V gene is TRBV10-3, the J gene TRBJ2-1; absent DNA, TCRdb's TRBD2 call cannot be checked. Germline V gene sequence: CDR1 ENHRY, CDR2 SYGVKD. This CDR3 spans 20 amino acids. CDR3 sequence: CAISLQPGLAAPSSYNEQFF.

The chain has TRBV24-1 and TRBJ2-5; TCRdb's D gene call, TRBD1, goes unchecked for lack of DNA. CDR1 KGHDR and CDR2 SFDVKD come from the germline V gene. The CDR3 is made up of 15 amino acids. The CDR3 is CATSDAGWGRETQYF.

The CDR3 sequence is CASSRKGDRGFEKLFF. The chain couples TRBV13 to TRBJ1-4; TCRdb calls TRBD1, which cannot be checked without DNA. The CDR3 spans 16 residues. Germline CDR1 PRHDT, CDR2 FYEKMQ (reference sequence).

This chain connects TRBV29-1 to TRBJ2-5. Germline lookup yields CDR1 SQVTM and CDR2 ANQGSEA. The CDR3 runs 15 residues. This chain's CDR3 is CSVQVGRWYQETQYF.

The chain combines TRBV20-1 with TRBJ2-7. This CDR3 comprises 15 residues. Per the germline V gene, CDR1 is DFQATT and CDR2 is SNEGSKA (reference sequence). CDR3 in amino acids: CSARDQGRMSYEQYF.

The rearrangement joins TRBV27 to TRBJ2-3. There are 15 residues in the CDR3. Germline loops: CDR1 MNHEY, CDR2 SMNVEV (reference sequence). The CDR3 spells CASSFRRFGTDTQYF.

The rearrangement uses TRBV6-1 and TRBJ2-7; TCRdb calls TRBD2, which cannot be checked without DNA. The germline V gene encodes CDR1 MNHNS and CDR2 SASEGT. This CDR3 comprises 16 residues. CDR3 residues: CASSDLPPQYYGEQYF.

The CDR3 here is CSARRIWDRGRETQYF. This sequence joins TRBV20-1 and TRBJ2-5; TCRdb selects TRBD1, and the lack of DNA leaves this call unchecked. The CDR3 length is 16 residues. Germline loops: CDR1 DFQATT, CDR2 SNEGSKA (reference sequence).

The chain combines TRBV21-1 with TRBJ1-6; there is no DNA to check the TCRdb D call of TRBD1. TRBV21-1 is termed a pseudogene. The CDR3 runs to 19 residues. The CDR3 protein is CASSKGRVRRSSYNSPLHF.

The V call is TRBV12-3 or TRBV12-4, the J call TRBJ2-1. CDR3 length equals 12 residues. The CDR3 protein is CASSLEGFEQFF.

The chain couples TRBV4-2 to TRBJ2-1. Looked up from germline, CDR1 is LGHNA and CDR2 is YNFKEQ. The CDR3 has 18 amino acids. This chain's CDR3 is CASSQAGYKVSSYNEQFF.

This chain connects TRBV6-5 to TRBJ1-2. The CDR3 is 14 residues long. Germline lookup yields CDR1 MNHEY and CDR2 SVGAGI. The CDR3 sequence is CASSYRQVSEGYTF.

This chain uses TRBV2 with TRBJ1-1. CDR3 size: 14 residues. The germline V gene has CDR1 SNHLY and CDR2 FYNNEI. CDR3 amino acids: CASSDFRRDTEAFF.